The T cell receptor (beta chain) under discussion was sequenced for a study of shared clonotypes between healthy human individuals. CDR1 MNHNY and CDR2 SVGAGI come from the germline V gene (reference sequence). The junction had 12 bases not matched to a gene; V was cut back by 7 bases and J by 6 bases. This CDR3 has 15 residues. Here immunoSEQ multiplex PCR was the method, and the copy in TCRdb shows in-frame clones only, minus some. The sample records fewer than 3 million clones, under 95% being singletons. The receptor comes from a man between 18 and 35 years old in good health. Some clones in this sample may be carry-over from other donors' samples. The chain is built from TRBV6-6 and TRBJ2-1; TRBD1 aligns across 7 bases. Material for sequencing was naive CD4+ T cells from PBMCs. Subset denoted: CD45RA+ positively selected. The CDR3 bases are TGTGCCAGCACCTTCACAGGGGTATCTGGCAATGAGCAGTTCTTC. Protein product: CASTFTGVSGNEQFF.